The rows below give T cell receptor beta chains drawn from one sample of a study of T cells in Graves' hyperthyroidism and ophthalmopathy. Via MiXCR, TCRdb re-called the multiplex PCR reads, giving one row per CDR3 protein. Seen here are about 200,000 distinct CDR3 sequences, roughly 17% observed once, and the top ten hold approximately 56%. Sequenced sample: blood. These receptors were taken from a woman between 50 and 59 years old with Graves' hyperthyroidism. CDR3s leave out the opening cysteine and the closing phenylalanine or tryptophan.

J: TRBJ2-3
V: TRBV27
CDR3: ASHPSPAPTTDTQY

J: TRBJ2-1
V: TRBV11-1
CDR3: ASSPGTIHNEQF

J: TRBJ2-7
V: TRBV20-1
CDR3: SASGTSGDEQY

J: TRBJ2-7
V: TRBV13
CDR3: ASSPGTGSFQQY

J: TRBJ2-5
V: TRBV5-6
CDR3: ASSPDRDSGTQY

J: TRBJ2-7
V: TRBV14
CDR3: ASSQGPPGSYEQY

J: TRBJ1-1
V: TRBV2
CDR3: ASNWTPKNTEAF

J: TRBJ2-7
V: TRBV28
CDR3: ASSLPGTREQY

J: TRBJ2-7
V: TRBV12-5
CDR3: ASGLPGPYEQY

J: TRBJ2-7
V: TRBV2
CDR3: ASSELNRNEQY

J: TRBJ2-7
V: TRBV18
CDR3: ASSSGVASGSYEQY

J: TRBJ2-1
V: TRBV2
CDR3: ASIRGTGKDNEQF

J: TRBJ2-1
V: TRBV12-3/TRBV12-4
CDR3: ASSQRTSGMDNEQF

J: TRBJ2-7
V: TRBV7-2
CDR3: ASSFETEAYEQY

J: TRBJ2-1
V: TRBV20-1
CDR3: SARSKHEQF

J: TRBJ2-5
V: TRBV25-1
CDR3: ASSPGATQY

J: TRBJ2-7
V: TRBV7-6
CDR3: ASSPGAGGERREQY

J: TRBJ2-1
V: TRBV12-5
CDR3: ASGLASTSSYNEQF

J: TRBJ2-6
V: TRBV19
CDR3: ASSTTGGPGANVLT

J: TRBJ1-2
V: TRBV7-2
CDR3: ASSPDPYYGYT

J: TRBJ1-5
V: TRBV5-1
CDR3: ASSAGTGGFQPQH

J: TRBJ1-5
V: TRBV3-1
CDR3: ASSQKGTGGNQPQH

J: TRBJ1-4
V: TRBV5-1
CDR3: ASSSPLTGPGIDNNEKLF

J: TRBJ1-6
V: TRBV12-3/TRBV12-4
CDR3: ASSPPGTGTYSPLH

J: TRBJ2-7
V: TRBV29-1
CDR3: SVVVATESLYEQY

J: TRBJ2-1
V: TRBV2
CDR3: ASSNGLAGGQSNEQL

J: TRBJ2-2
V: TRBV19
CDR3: ASNQKTGELF

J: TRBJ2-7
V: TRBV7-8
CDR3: ASSPGTPVEQY

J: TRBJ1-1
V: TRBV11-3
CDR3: ASSPGLFVGGTEAF

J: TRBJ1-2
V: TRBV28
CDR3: ASSVPGVAGGYGYT

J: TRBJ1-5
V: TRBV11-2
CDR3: ASSHARRRPQH